These T cell receptor beta chains were read from a single sample in a study of shared clonotypes between healthy human individuals. Repertoires were generated with immunoSEQ multiplex PCR, while TCRdb's copy carries only in-frame clones and drops some. The sample consists of about 490,000 clones, about three quarters of them appearing once. Sequencing input: PBMCs. Receptors originate from a woman aged 40-49 years in good health. Some clones in this sample may be carry-over from other donors' samples. CDR3s include the opening cysteine and the closing phenylalanine or tryptophan. D genes are given only for firm matches. Some rows have no size entry. The others give once, few or many, or a class for an expanded clone.

D gene: NA; J gene: TRBJ1-4; clone size: NA; V gene: TRBV19; CDR3 protein: CASSRQAGTNEKLFF; CDR3 DNA: TGTGCCAGTAGCCGACAGGCCGGGACTAATGAAAAACTGTTTTTT
D gene: TRBD1; J gene: TRBJ2-2; clone size: NA; V gene: TRBV29-1; CDR3 protein: CSARQGANTGELFF; CDR3 DNA: TGCAGCGCTCGACAGGGGGCGAACACCGGGGAGCTGTTTTTT
D gene: NA; J gene: TRBJ2-6; clone size: NA; V gene: TRBV28; CDR3 protein: CASSLQWAGANVLTF; CDR3 DNA: TGTGCCAGCAGTTTACAGTGGGCTGGGGCCAACGTCCTGACTTTC
D gene: NA; J gene: TRBJ1-1; clone size: NA; V gene: TRBV18; CDR3 protein: CASSPPTGDTEAFF; CDR3 DNA: TGTGCCAGCTCACCACCGACAGGAGACACTGAAGCTTTCTTT
D gene: TRBD1; J gene: TRBJ2-7; clone size: NA; V gene: TRBV30; CDR3 protein: CAWSGTTGGRIGYEQYF; CDR3 DNA: TGTGCCTGGAGTGGGACGACAGGGGGAAGAATTGGGTACGAGCAGTACTTC
D gene: TRBD2; J gene: TRBJ2-2; clone size: NA; V gene: TRBV23-1; CDR3 protein: CASSYLGAGVTGELFF; CDR3 DNA: TGCGCCAGCTCCTACTTAGGGGCGGGAGTCACCGGGGAGCTGTTTTTT
D gene: TRBD1; J gene: TRBJ2-1; clone size: NA; V gene: TRBV27; CDR3 protein: CASSSFQTGNYNEQFF; CDR3 DNA: TGTGCCAGCAGTAGTTTCCAGACAGGGAACTACAATGAGCAGTTCTTC
D gene: NA; J gene: TRBJ2-5; clone size: once; V gene: TRBV5-1; CDR3 protein: CASSLDGDKTQYF; CDR3 DNA: TGCGCCAGCAGCTTGGACGGGGACAAGACCCAGTACTTC
D gene: NA; J gene: TRBJ2-7; clone size: once; V gene: TRBV4-1; CDR3 protein: CASSQDKAARSSYEQYF; CDR3 DNA: TGCGCCAGCAGCCAAGATAAGGCAGCTCGTAGCTCCTACGAGCAGTACTTC
D gene: NA; J gene: TRBJ1-2; clone size: once; V gene: TRBV7-9; CDR3 protein: CASSLDLYGYTF; CDR3 DNA: TGTGCCAGCAGCTTGGACCTTTATGGCTACACCTTC
D gene: NA; J gene: TRBJ2-7; clone size: NA; V gene: TRBV21-1; CDR3 protein: CASSKGISGTGNYEQYF; CDR3 DNA: TGTGCCAGCAGCAAGGGAATTTCCGGGACAGGGAACTACGAGCAGTACTTC
D gene: TRBD1; J gene: TRBJ2-1; clone size: NA; V gene: TRBV5-1; CDR3 protein: CASSSQGAGNEQFF; CDR3 DNA: TGCGCCAGCAGCTCACAGGGGGCAGGCAATGAGCAGTTCTTC
D gene: NA; J gene: TRBJ1-1; clone size: many; V gene: TRBV27; CDR3 protein: CASSLGASSEAFF; CDR3 DNA: TGTGCCAGCAGTTTAGGGGCATCTTCTGAAGCTTTCTTT
D gene: NA; J gene: TRBJ1-5; clone size: few; V gene: TRBV19; CDR3 protein: CASSMADQPQHF; CDR3 DNA: TGTGCCAGTAGTATGGCGGATCAGCCCCAGCATTTT
D gene: TRBD2; J gene: TRBJ2-3; clone size: NA; V gene: TRBV28; CDR3 protein: CASSPGLAGGDTQYF; CDR3 DNA: TGTGCCAGCAGCCCCGGACTAGCGGGAGGGGATACGCAGTATTTT
D gene: NA; J gene: TRBJ1-5; clone size: many; V gene: TRBV6-1; CDR3 protein: CASSETSAGSQPQHF; CDR3 DNA: TGTGCCAGCAGTGAAACCAGTGCAGGTAGTCAGCCCCAGCATTTT
D gene: TRBD1; J gene: TRBJ2-1; clone size: few; V gene: TRBV7-2; CDR3 protein: CASSKDREVNEQFF; CDR3 DNA: TGTGCCAGCAGCAAGGACAGGGAGGTCAATGAGCAGTTCTTC
D gene: TRBD1; J gene: TRBJ1-6; clone size: NA; V gene: TRBV2; CDR3 protein: CASTETGGDNSPLHF; CDR3 DNA: TGTGCCAGCACCGAGACAGGGGGAGATAATTCACCCCTCCACTTT
D gene: NA; J gene: TRBJ1-2; clone size: NA; V gene: TRBV28; CDR3 protein: CASSGLGGFGYTF; CDR3 DNA: TGTGCCAGCAGTGGTCTGGGGGGTTTTGGCTACACCTTC
D gene: NA; J gene: TRBJ1-1; clone size: NA; V gene: TRBV6-1; CDR3 protein: CASSGSRVGEGFF; CDR3 DNA: TGTGCCAGCAGTGGTAGCAGGGTAGGGGAGGGTTTCTTT
D gene: NA; J gene: TRBJ2-5; clone size: once; V gene: TRBV19; CDR3 protein: CASRNQETQYF; CDR3 DNA: TGTGCCAGTAGGAACCAAGAGACCCAGTACTTC
D gene: NA; J gene: TRBJ1-1; clone size: NA; V gene: TRBV5-6; CDR3 protein: CASSSLRGYTEAFF; CDR3 DNA: TGTGCCAGCAGCTCCCTCAGGGGATACACTGAAGCTTTCTTT
D gene: TRBD2; J gene: TRBJ2-7; clone size: NA; V gene: TRBV14; CDR3 protein: CASSLASGIHEQYF; CDR3 DNA: TGTGCCAGCAGCCTCGCTAGCGGGATTCACGAGCAGTACTTC
D gene: TRBD2; J gene: TRBJ2-1; clone size: NA; V gene: TRBV9; CDR3 protein: CASSVGIAGGSYNEQFF; CDR3 DNA: TGTGCCAGCAGCGTAGGGATAGCGGGAGGTTCCTACAATGAGCAGTTCTTC
D gene: NA; J gene: TRBJ2-3; clone size: NA; V gene: TRBV28; CDR3 protein: CASRLRGLARRDRTDTQYF; CDR3 DNA: TGTGCCAGCAGACTCCGTGGGCTGGCCAGGCGCGACCGCACAGATACGCAGTATTTT
D gene: TRBD2; J gene: TRBJ2-1; clone size: NA; V gene: TRBV9; CDR3 protein: CASSPTLAAYNEQFF; CDR3 DNA: TGTGCCAGCAGCCCGACGCTAGCGGCCTACAATGAGCAGTTCTTC
D gene: NA; J gene: TRBJ2-3; clone size: NA; V gene: TRBV7-3; CDR3 protein: CASSLSGIIADTQYF; CDR3 DNA: TGTGCCAGCAGCTTATCAGGGATCATAGCAGATACGCAGTATTTT
D gene: TRBD1; J gene: TRBJ1-5; clone size: NA; V gene: TRBV15; CDR3 protein: CATSRDRGVQPQHF; CDR3 DNA: TGTGCCACCAGCAGGGACAGGGGAGTTCAGCCCCAGCATTTT
D gene: NA; J gene: TRBJ2-1; clone size: few; V gene: TRBV4-2; CDR3 protein: CASSQDLEASSYNEQFF; CDR3 DNA: TGTGCCAGCAGCCAAGATCTCGAGGCGAGCTCCTACAATGAGCAGTTCTTC
D gene: TRBD1; J gene: TRBJ2-2; clone size: NA; V gene: TRBV9; CDR3 protein: CASSVVDRVATGELFF; CDR3 DNA: TGTGCCAGCAGCGTAGTGGACAGGGTCGCCACCGGGGAGCTGTTTTTT
D gene: NA; J gene: TRBJ1-1; clone size: few; V gene: TRBV19; CDR3 protein: CASSIVAGAVDTEAFF; CDR3 DNA: TGTGCCAGTAGTATAGTGGCAGGGGCCGTTGACACTGAAGCTTTCTTT
D gene: NA; J gene: TRBJ2-3; clone size: NA; V gene: TRBV28; CDR3 protein: CASLRGGTDTQYF; CDR3 DNA: TGTGCCAGCCTGAGGGGGGGCACAGATACGCAGTATTTT
D gene: NA; J gene: TRBJ1-5; clone size: NA; V gene: TRBV6-6; CDR3 protein: CASSYSQGNQPQHF; CDR3 DNA: TGTGCCAGCAGTTACTCGCAGGGCAATCAGCCCCAGCATTTT
D gene: TRBD2; J gene: TRBJ2-7; clone size: NA; V gene: TRBV30; CDR3 protein: CAWNNLVNSGREKAYEQYF; CDR3 DNA: TGTGCCTGGAATAACTTGGTGAATAGCGGGAGGGAAAAAGCTTACGAGCAGTACTTC
D gene: NA; J gene: TRBJ2-5; clone size: NA; V gene: TRBV5-1; CDR3 protein: CASSLANQETQYF; CDR3 DNA: TGCGCCAGCAGCTTGGCGAACCAAGAGACCCAGTACTTC
D gene: TRBD1; J gene: TRBJ1-5; clone size: NA; V gene: TRBV28; CDR3 protein: CASTGGGQGKRQPQHF; CDR3 DNA: TGTGCCAGCACCGGGGGTGGACAGGGTAAACGTCAGCCCCAGCATTTT
D gene: NA; J gene: TRBJ2-5; clone size: NA; V gene: TRBV27; CDR3 protein: CASSPQRVSETQYF; CDR3 DNA: TGTGCCAGCAGTCCACAGAGGGTTTCTGAGACCCAGTACTTC
D gene: TRBD1; J gene: TRBJ2-7; clone size: many; V gene: TRBV2; CDR3 protein: CASMDRGLEQYF; CDR3 DNA: TGTGCCAGCATGGACAGGGGGCTCGAGCAGTACTTC
D gene: TRBD2; J gene: TRBJ2-7; clone size: NA; V gene: TRBV29-1; CDR3 protein: CSGSPGTSGYEQYF; CDR3 DNA: TGCAGCGGCTCACCCGGGACTAGCGGCTACGAGCAGTACTTC
D gene: NA; J gene: TRBJ2-5; clone size: NA; V gene: TRBV5-1; CDR3 protein: CASSFLPSTAGETQYF; CDR3 DNA: TGCGCCAGCAGCTTCCTCCCATCGACAGCCGGGGAGACCCAGTACTTC
D gene: NA; J gene: TRBJ1-2; clone size: few; V gene: TRBV2; CDR3 protein: CASSELTDNYGYTF; CDR3 DNA: TGTGCCAGCAGTGAGCTCACAGATAACTATGGCTACACCTTC
D gene: TRBD1; J gene: TRBJ2-3; clone size: NA; V gene: TRBV19; CDR3 protein: CASSITGGGTDTQYF; CDR3 DNA: TGTGCCAGTAGTATAACAGGGGGCGGCACAGATACGCAGTATTTT
D gene: NA; J gene: TRBJ1-2; clone size: NA; V gene: TRBV28; CDR3 protein: CASSSSPFGYTF; CDR3 DNA: TGTGCCAGCAGTTCCAGTCCTTTTGGCTACACCTTC
D gene: TRBD2; J gene: TRBJ2-7; clone size: NA; V gene: TRBV27; CDR3 protein: CASSDVTSGSYEQYF; CDR3 DNA: TGTGCCAGCAGTGACGTCACTAGCGGCTCCTACGAGCAGTACTTC
D gene: NA; J gene: TRBJ2-5; clone size: NA; V gene: TRBV29-1; CDR3 protein: CSVESRRIQETQYF; CDR3 DNA: TGCAGCGTTGAGTCCCGGCGGATCCAAGAGACCCAGTACTTC
D gene: NA; J gene: TRBJ2-3; clone size: once; V gene: TRBV5-1; CDR3 protein: CASSLAGTTTDTQYF; CDR3 DNA: TGCGCCAGCAGCTTGGCCGGGACGACCACAGATACGCAGTATTTT
D gene: NA; J gene: TRBJ2-7; clone size: NA; V gene: TRBV6-5; CDR3 protein: CASSYGGNYEQYF; CDR3 DNA: TGTGCCAGCAGTTACGGCGGGAACTACGAGCAGTACTTC
D gene: NA; J gene: TRBJ1-1; clone size: NA; V gene: TRBV19; CDR3 protein: CASSTPRRAGENTEAFF; CDR3 DNA: TGTGCCAGTAGTACCCCCCGAAGGGCAGGGGAAAACACTGAAGCTTTCTTT
D gene: TRBD1; J gene: TRBJ1-1; clone size: once; V gene: TRBV28; CDR3 protein: CASSSRADRGGTEAFF; CDR3 DNA: TGTGCCAGCAGTTCACGGGCCGACAGGGGCGGCACTGAAGCTTTCTTT
D gene: TRBD1; J gene: TRBJ2-2; clone size: NA; V gene: TRBV29-1; CDR3 protein: CSVVTGGGTGELFF; CDR3 DNA: TGCAGCGTCGTGACAGGGGGAGGTACCGGGGAGCTGTTTTTT
D gene: NA; J gene: TRBJ1-5; clone size: NA; V gene: TRBV30; CDR3 protein: CAWRGAGSNQPQHF; CDR3 DNA: TGTGCCTGGAGGGGAGCAGGAAGCAATCAGCCCCAGCATTTT
D gene: NA; J gene: TRBJ1-3; clone size: NA; V gene: TRBV7-2; CDR3 protein: CASSTRGSGNTIYF; CDR3 DNA: TGTGCCAGCAGCACCCGGGGGTCTGGAAACACCATATATTTT
D gene: NA; J gene: TRBJ2-2; clone size: NA; V gene: TRBV19; CDR3 protein: CASSIDGQNTGELFF; CDR3 DNA: TGTGCCAGTAGTATTGACGGACAAAACACCGGGGAGCTGTTTTTT
D gene: NA; J gene: TRBJ2-2; clone size: NA; V gene: TRBV2; CDR3 protein: CASSGSGPGELFF; CDR3 DNA: TGTGCCAGCAGTGGTTCAGGGCCCGGGGAGCTGTTTTTT
D gene: NA; J gene: TRBJ2-3; clone size: many; V gene: TRBV7-2; CDR3 protein: CASRKGAGNTQYF; CDR3 DNA: TGTGCCAGCAGAAAGGGGGCGGGAAATACGCAGTATTTT